This T cell receptor (beta chain) was profiled in a study of shared clonotypes between healthy human individuals. General study points: Richness estimates generally favored naive over memory subsets.

The V gene end was trimmed by 4 bases and the J gene end by 0 bases; junction bases not matched to a gene: 2. Germline loops: CDR1 KGHSH, CDR2 LQKENI. The CDR3 covers 14 residues. The count of this clone is one. The antigen is not known. Data came from immunoSEQ multiplex PCR; TCRdb stores just in-frame clones and leaves some out. The table lists 2 million to 2.5 million clones, almost 96% of them singletons. Every contributor of samples was a Caucasian grown-up residing in Nashville, Tennessee. Naive CD4+ cells were CD45RA-selected; the remaining cells were memory. The receptor was derived from a man in his late teens or twenties in good health. The sample was naive CD4+ T cells sorted from blood. Subset noted: CD45RA+ positively selected. The chain is built from TRBV18 and TRBJ2-5; 7 positions agree with TRBD1. In DNA, the CDR3 is TGTGCCAGCTCACTTACAGGGGACCAAGAGACCCAGTACTTC. Translating it yields CASSLTGDQETQYF.